This TCR beta chain is from a study of blood T cell repertoires in COVID-19. The repertoire was sequenced with immunoSEQ multiplex PCR; TCRdb's copy has only in-frame clones and lacks some. The table includes about 86,000 clones, about 90% detected once. The source of this sequence is a human donor in a cohort sampled during active COVID-19. Sequenced input: peripheral blood.

The CDR3 nucleotides are TGTGCCAGCAGCTTAGACAGGGGAGGGCGAGGTGAAGCTTTCTTT. Amino acid sequence: CASSLDRGGRGEAFF. The chain employs TRBV11-2 and TRBJ1-1; D might be TRBD1 (6 bases). The CDR3 spans 15 residues. Germline V gene data show CDR1 as SGHAT and CDR2 as FQNNGV. Trimming took 0 bases from V and 7 from J, leaving 15 bases between them.